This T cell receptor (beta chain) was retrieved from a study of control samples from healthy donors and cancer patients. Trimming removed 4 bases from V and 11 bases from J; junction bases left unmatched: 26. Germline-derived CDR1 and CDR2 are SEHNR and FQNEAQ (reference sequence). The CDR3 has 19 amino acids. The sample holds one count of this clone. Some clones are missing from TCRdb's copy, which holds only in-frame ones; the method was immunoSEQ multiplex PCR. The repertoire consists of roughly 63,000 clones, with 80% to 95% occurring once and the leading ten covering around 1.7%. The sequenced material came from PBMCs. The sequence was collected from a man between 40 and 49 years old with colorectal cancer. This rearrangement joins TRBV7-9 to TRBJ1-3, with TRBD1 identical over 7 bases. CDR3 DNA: TGTGCCAGCAGCTCCCCGGGTGATGGGACAGCCGCCCCTGAGGGGGCCATATATTTT. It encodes CASSSPGDGTAAPEGAIYF.